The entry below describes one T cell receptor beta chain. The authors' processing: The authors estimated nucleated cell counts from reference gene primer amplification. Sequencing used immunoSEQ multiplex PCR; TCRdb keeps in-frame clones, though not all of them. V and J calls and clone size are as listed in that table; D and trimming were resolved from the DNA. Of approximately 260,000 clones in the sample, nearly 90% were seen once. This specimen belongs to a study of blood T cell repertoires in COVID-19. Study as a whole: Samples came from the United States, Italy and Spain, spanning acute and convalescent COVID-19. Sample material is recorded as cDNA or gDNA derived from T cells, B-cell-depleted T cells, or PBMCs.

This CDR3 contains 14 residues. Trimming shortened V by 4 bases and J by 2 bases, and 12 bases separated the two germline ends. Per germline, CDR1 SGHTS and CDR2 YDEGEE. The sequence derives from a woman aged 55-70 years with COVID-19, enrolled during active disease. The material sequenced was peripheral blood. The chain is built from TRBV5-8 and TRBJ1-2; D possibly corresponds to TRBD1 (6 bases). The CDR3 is CASSAGGQNYGYTF. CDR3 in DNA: TGTGCCAGCAGCGCCGGAGGACAGAACTATGGCTACACCTTC.